This is a list of T cell receptor beta chains from one sample in a study of blood T cells in healthy people across ages. TCRdb passed the 5' RACE reads through MiXCR, listing each CDR3 protein once. This table holds 1.5 million to 2 million distinct CDR3 sequences, 28% found once. The source material was blood. These receptors were collected from a young woman in good health. Each CDR3 is given with its conserved first and last residue. D genes are given only for firm matches. Expanded clones are given a class, and other clones once, few, many or no size at all.

clone_size j_call d_call v_call cdr3_aa cdr3_nt
. TRBJ2-3 . TRBV6-2/TRBV6-3 CACSYAPSSTDTQYF TGTGCCTGCAGTTACGCCCCTAGCAGCACAGATACGCAGTATTTT
. TRBJ2-5 TRBD2 TRBV7-9 CASSLLRTSGNDEQYF TGTGCCAGCAGCTTGCTGCGGACTAGCGGGAACGATGAGCAGTACTTC
. TRBJ1-2 . TRBV20-1 CRARLGDYGYTF TGCAGGGCTAGACTGGGGGACTATGGCTACACCTTC
. TRBJ2-1 . TRBV6-2/TRBV6-3 CAIRPGIINEQFF TGTGCCATCAGACCGGGGATCATCAATGAGCAGTTCTTC
. TRBJ1-2 . TRBV28 CASSSVRANYGYTF TGTGCCAGCAGTTCGGTCAGGGCCAACTATGGCTACACCTTC
. TRBJ1-6 . TRBV4-3 CASSQDRQVHSPLHF TGCGCCAGCAGCCAAGATCGACAGGTCCATTCACCCCTCCACTTT
few TRBJ1-4 . TRBV20-1 CSANHQGEKLFF TGCAGTGCTAACCATCAGGGTGAAAAACTGTTTTTT
. TRBJ2-7 TRBD2 TRBV18 CASSVTVAGDSYEQYF TGTGCCAGCTCAGTGACAGTAGCGGGGGACTCCTACGAGCAGTACTTC
. TRBJ2-3 TRBD2 TRBV11-2 CASSPNVGLHTDTQYF TGTGCCAGCAGCCCCAATGTGGGACTACACACAGATACGCAGTATTTT
few TRBJ2-7 TRBD2 TRBV20-1 CSAPFGRGGEQYF TGCAGTGCGCCATTTGGACGGGGGGGCGAGCAGTACTTC
many TRBJ2-5 . TRBV6-5 CASSYTIQGLKETQYF TGTGCCAGCAGTTACACCATACAGGGACTTAAAGAGACCCAGTACTTC
. TRBJ2-5 TRBD2 TRBV12-3/TRBV12-4 CASQNGLAQETQYF TGTGCCAGCCAGAATGGACTAGCCCAAGAGACCCAGTACTTC
. TRBJ2-5 TRBD2 TRBV5-1 CASSPGGLAGVRETQYF TGCGCCAGCAGCCCGGGAGGACTAGCGGGAGTCAGGGAGACCCAGTACTTC
. TRBJ2-3 . TRBV3-1 CASSPPDVGPGTQYF TGTGCCAGCAGCCCCCCGGATGTAGGTCCGGGTACGCAGTATTTT
many TRBJ2-7 TRBD1 TRBV7-6 CASSQNRGREQYF TGTGCCAGCAGCCAAAACAGGGGCCGGGAGCAGTACTTC
few TRBJ2-3 TRBD1 TRBV7-2 CASSFQQGRGDTQYF TGTGCCAGCAGCTTCCAACAGGGGCGAGGAGATACGCAGTATTTT
. TRBJ2-5 . TRBV2 CASSAGAEETQYF TGTGCCAGCAGTGCGGGGGCAGAAGAGACCCAGTACTTC
. TRBJ2-1 . TRBV12-3/TRBV12-4 CASSLNSGPPTQFF TGTGCCAGCAGTTTAAATTCAGGTCCCCCGACCCAGTTCTTC
. TRBJ2-5 . TRBV3-1 CASSRTGSEKTQYF TGTGCCAGCAGCCGTACAGGGTCGGAGAAGACCCAGTACTTC
. TRBJ1-1 . TRBV10-3 CAISESSGARNAEAFF TGTGCCATCAGTGAGTCGTCGGGGGCGCGTAACGCTGAAGCTTTCTTT
once TRBJ1-1 TRBD1 TRBV20-1 CSARDSDGTGVNTEAFF TGCAGTGCTAGAGATTCTGATGGGACAGGGGTGAACACTGAAGCTTTCTTT
few TRBJ2-7 . TRBV5-4 CASSGPGGGEQYF TGTGCCAGCAGCGGGCCAGGGGGAGGCGAGCAGTACTTC
few TRBJ1-4 TRBD1 TRBV5-1 CASSSTGTGEKLFF TGCGCCAGCAGTTCCACCGGGACAGGCGAAAAACTGTTTTTT
few TRBJ2-7 TRBD2 TRBV5-1 CASSSPREGRHQRGAGRAGYEQYF TGCGCCAGCAGCTCCCCCCGAGAGGGTCGACACCAGCGGGGGGCCGGGAGAGCGGGTTACGAGCAGTACTTC
many TRBJ2-1 . TRBV4-1 CASSQLKLSYNEQFF TGCGCCAGCAGCCAACTGAAGTTATCCTACAATGAGCAGTTCTTC
. TRBJ1-1 . TRBV3-1 CASGQGLVRGTEAFF TGTGCCAGCGGCCAAGGATTAGTACGAGGCACTGAAGCTTTCTTT
few TRBJ2-7 . TRBV7-9 CASSFGKHSYEQYF TGTGCCAGCAGCTTTGGCAAACACTCCTACGAGCAGTACTTC
few TRBJ2-1 TRBD1 TRBV24-1 CATSASGQGNEQFF TGTGCCACCAGTGCCTCGGGACAGGGCAATGAGCAGTTCTTC
. TRBJ1-1 . TRBV20-1 CSARILWSVNTEAFF TGCAGTGCTAGGATTCTTTGGTCCGTGAACACTGAAGCTTTCTTT
. TRBJ2-2 . TRBV25-1 CACSDDRSNTGELFF TGTGCCTGCAGTGACGATAGATCTAACACCGGGGAGCTGTTTTTT
. TRBJ2-3 TRBD2 TRBV2 CASTGTSGGIVTDTQYF TGTGCCAGCACAGGGACTAGCGGGGGGATCGTCACAGATACGCAGTATTTT
few TRBJ2-7 TRBD2 TRBV20-1 CSARDPGGSIYEQYF TGCAGTGCTAGAGATCCGGGGGGGTCGATCTACGAGCAGTACTTC
many TRBJ1-1 . TRBV29-1 CSGVNTEAFF TGCAGCGGTGTAAACACTGAAGCTTTCTTT
. TRBJ2-1 TRBD2 TRBV7-8 CASSLALTPGLAGWDEQFF TGTGCCAGCAGCTTAGCCCTTACGCCGGGACTAGCGGGATGGGATGAGCAGTTCTTC
. TRBJ1-5 TRBD1 TRBV7-9 CASSLGGQTNQPQHF TGTGCCAGCAGCTTAGGGGGACAGACAAATCAGCCCCAGCATTTT